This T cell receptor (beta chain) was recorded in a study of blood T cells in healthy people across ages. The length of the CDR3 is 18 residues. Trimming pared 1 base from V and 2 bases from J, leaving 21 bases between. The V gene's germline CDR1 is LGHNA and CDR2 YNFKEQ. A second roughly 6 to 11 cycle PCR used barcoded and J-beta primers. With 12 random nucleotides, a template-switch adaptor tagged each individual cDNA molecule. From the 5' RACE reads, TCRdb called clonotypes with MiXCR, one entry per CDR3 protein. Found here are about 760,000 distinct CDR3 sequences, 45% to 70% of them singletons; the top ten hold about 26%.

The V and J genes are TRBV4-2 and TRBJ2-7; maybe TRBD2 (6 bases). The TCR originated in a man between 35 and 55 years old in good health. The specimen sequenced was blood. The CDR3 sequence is CASSQAAGRGDITYEQYF. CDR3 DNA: TGTGCCAGCAGCCAAGCGGCGGGGCGGGGAGACATAACCTACGAGCAGTACTTC.